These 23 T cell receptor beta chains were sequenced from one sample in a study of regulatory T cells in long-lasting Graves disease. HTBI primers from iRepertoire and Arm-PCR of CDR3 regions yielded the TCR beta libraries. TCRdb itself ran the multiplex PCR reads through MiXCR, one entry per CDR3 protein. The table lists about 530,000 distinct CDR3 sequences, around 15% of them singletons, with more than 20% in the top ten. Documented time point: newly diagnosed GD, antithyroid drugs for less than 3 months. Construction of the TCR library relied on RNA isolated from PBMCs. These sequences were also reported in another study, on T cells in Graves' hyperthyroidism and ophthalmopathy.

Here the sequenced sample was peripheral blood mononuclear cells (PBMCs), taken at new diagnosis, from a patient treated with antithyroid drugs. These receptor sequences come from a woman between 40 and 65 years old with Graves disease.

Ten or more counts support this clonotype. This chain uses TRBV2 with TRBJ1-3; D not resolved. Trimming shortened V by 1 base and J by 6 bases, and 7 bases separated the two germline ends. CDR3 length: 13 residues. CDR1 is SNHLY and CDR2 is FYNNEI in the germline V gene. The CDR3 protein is CASSEVGENTIYF. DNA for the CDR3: TGTGCCAGCAGTGAAGTTGGGGAAAACACCATATATTTT.

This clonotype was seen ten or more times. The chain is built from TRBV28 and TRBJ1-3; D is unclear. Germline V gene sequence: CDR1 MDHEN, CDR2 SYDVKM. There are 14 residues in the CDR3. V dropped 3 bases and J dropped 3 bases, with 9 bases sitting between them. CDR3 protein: CASSFATLGNTIYF. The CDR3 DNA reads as TGTGCCAGCAGTTTCGCGACTCTTGGAAACACCATATATTTT.

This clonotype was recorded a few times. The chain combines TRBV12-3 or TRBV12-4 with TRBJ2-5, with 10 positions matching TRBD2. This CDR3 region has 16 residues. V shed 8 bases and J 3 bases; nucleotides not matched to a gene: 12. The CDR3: CASGQLAGGYKETQYF. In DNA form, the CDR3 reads TGTGCCAGCGGCCAATTAGCGGGGGGTTACAAAGAGACCCAGTACTTC.

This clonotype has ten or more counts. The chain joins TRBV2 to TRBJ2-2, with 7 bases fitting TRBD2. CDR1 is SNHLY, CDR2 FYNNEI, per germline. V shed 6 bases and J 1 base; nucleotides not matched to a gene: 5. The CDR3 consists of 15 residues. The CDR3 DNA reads TGTGCCAGCAGCCGGGAGGAGGGGAACACCGGGGAGCTGTTTTTT. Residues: CASSREEGNTGELFF.

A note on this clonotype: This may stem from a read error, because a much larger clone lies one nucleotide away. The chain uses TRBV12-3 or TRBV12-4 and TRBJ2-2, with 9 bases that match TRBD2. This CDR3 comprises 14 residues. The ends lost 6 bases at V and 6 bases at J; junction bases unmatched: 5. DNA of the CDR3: TGTGCCAGCAGGGCTAGCGGGGTCGCCGGGGAGCTGTTTTTT. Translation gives CASRASGVAGELFF.

In nucleotides, the CDR3 is TGTGCCAGCAGCCCCAATAGCGGGGGACCTAACACCGGGGAGCTGTTTTTT. Protein product: CASSPNSGGPNTGELFF. The V gene is TRBV7-6, the J gene TRBJ2-2, with 9 bases lining up with TRBD2. The trim removed 5 bases at V and 2 bases at J, leaving 9 bases unmatched. The CDR3 has 17 amino acids. Germline V gene sequence: CDR1 SGHVS, CDR2 FNYEAQ.

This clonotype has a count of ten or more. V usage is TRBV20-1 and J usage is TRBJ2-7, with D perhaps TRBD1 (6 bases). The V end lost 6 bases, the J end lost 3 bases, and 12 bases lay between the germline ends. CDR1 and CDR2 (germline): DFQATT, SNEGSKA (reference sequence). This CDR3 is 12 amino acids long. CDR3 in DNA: TGCAGTGCCCGGGACAAACGCTACGAGCAGTACTTC. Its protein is CSARDKRYEQYF.

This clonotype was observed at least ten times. The DNA of the CDR3 is TGTGCCAGCAGTCCTACGGGGATTAACACTGAAGCTTTCTTT. As protein: CASSPTGINTEAFF. The chain couples TRBV2 to TRBJ1-1; D remains unclear. The length of the CDR3 is 14 residues. V dropped 5 bases and J dropped 2 bases, with 12 bases sitting between them. Germline V lookup: CDR1 SNHLY, CDR2 FYNNEI.

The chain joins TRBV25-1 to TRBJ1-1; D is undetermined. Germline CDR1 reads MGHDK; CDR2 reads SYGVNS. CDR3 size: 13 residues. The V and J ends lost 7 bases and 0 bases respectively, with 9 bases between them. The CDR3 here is CASNGQLNTEAFF. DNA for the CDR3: TGTGCCAGCAACGGGCAGTTGAACACTGAAGCTTTCTTT.

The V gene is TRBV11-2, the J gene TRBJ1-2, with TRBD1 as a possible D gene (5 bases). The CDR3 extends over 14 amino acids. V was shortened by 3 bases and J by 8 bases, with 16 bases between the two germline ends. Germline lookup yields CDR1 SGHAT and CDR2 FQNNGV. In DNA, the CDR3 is TGTGCCAGCAGCTTGGCCTCCGGGACGTCGGGCTACACCTTC. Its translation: CASSLASGTSGYTF.

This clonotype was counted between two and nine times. The CDR3 region has the DNA TGTGCCAGCAGCTGGGGGACAGGGCAAGCGGGAAAACTGTTTTTT. It translates to CASSWGTGQAGKLFF. The chain has TRBV7-2 and TRBJ1-4; TRBD1 aligns across 9 bases. Trimming at V came to 4 bases and at J to 10 bases, leaving 10 bases not matched to a gene. This CDR3 is 15 amino acids long. CDR1 and CDR2 (germline): SGHTA, FQGNSA. Using reference TRBV7-2 and TRBJ1-4 for the parts outside the CDR3, the full variable domain is GAGVSQSPSNKVTEKGKDVELRCDPISGHTALYWYRQSLGQGLEFLIYFQGNSAPDKSGLPSDRFSAERTGGSVSTLTIQRTQQEDSAVYLCASSWGTGQAGKLFFGSGTQLSVL.

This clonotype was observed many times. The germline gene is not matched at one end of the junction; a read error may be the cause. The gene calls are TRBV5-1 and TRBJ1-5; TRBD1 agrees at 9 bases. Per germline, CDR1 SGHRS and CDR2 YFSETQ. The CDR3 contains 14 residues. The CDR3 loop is CASSPGQGNQPQHF. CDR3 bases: TGTGCCAGCAGCCCCGGACAGGGGAATCAGCCCCAGCATTTT. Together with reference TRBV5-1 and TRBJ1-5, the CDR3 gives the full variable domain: KAGVTQTPRYLIKTRGQQVTLSCSPISGHRSVSWYQQTPGQGLQFLFEYFSETQRNKGNFPGRFSGRQFSNSRSEMNVSTLELGDSALYLCASSPGQGNQPQHFGDGTRLSIL.

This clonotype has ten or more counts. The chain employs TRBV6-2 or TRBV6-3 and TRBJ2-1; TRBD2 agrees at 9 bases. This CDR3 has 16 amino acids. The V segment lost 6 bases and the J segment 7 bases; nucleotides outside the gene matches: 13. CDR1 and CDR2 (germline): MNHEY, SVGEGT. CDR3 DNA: TGTGCCAGCAGGAGAGCGGGCGGGGGGGCGGATAATGAGCAGTTCTTC. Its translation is CASRRAGGGADNEQFF.

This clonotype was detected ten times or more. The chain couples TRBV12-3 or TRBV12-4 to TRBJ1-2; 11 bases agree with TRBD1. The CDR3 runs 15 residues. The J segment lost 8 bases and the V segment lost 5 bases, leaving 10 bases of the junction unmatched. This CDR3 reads CASSVRDRGTGGYTF. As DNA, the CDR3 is TGTGCCAGCAGTGTCCGGGACAGGGGGACTGGGGGCTACACCTTC.

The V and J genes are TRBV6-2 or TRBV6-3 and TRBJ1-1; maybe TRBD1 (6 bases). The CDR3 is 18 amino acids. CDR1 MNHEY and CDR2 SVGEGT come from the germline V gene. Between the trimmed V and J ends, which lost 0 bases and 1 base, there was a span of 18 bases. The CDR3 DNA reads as TGTGCCAGCAGTTACTCGAGTACGGGACACTTATCGAACACTGAAGCTTTCTTT. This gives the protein CASSYSSTGHLSNTEAFF.

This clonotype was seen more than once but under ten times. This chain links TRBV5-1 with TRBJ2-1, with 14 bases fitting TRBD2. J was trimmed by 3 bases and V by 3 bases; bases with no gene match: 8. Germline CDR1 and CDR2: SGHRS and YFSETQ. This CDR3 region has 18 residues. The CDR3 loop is CASSSPTSGGADYNEQFF. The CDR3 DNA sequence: TGCGCCAGCAGCTCCCCGACTAGCGGGGGGGCGGACTACAATGAGCAGTTCTTC.

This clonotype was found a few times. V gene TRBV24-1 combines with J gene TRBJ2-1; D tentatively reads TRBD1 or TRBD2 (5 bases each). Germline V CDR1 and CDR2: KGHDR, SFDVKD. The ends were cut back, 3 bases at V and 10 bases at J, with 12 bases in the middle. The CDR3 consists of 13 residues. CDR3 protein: CATSDVQGPEQFF. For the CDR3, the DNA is TGTGCCACCAGTGATGTCCAGGGACCAGAGCAGTTCTTC.

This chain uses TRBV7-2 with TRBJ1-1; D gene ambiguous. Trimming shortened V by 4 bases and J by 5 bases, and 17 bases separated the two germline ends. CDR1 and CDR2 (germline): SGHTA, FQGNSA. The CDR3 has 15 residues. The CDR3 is CASSSWEGWFTEAFF. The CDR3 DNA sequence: TGTGCCAGCAGCTCCTGGGAGGGTTGGTTTACTGAAGCTTTCTTT.

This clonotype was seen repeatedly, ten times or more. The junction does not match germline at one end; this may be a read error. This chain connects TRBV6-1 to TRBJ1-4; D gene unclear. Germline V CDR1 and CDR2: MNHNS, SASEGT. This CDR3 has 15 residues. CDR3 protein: CASSDWRRGGEKLFF. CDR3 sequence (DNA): TGCGCCAGCAGTGACTGGAGGAGAGGCGGTGAAAAACTGTTTTTT.

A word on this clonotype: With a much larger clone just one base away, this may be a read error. The CDR3 loop is CASSQDNTRNTIYF. CDR3 coding DNA: TGTGCCAGCAGCCAAGACAATACTAGAAACACCATATATTTT. The chain couples TRBV3-1 to TRBJ1-3; D not resolved. CDR3 length: 14 amino acids. V dropped 0 bases and J dropped 5 bases, with 8 bases sitting between them. Germline V gene data show CDR1 as LGHDT and CDR2 as YNNKEL (reference sequence).

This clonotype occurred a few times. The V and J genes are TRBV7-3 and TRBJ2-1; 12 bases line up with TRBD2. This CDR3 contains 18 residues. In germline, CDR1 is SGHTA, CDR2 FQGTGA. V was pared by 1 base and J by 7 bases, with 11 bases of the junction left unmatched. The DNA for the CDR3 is TGTGCCAGCAGCTTAAGGACTAGCGGGGTACCTGTTGTTAATGAGCAGTTCTTC. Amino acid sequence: CASSLRTSGVPVVNEQFF.

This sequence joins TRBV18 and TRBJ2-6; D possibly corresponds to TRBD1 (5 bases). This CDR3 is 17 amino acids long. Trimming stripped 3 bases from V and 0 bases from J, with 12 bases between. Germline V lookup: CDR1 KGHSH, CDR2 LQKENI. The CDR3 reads CASSPMQGNSGANVLTF. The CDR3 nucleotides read TGTGCCAGCTCACCGATGCAGGGTAACTCTGGGGCCAACGTCCTGACTTTC. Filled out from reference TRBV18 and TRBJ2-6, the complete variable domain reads NAGVMQNPRHLVRRRGQEARLRCSPMKGHSHVYWYRQLPEEGLKFMVYLQKENIIDESGMPKERFSAEFPKEGPSILRIQQVVRGDSAAYFCASSPMQGNSGANVLTFGAGSRLTVL.

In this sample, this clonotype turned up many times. In nucleotides, the CDR3 is TGTGCCAGCAGTGCCCAGGGCAAAACTGAAGCTTTCTTT. Translation gives CASSAQGKTEAFF. V gene TRBV2 combines with J gene TRBJ1-1; TRBD1 is a possible D gene (5 bases). Germline V gene data show CDR1 as SNHLY and CDR2 as FYNNEI. Between the trimmed V and J ends, which lost 4 bases and 5 bases, there was a span of 11 bases. This CDR3 region has 13 residues. Together with reference TRBV2 and TRBJ1-1, the CDR3 gives the full variable domain: EPEVTQTPSHQVTQMGQEVILRCVPISNHLYFYWYRQILGQKVEFLVSFYNNEISEKSEIFDDQFSVERPDGSNFTLKIRSTKLEDSAMYFCASSAQGKTEAFFGQGTRLTVV.